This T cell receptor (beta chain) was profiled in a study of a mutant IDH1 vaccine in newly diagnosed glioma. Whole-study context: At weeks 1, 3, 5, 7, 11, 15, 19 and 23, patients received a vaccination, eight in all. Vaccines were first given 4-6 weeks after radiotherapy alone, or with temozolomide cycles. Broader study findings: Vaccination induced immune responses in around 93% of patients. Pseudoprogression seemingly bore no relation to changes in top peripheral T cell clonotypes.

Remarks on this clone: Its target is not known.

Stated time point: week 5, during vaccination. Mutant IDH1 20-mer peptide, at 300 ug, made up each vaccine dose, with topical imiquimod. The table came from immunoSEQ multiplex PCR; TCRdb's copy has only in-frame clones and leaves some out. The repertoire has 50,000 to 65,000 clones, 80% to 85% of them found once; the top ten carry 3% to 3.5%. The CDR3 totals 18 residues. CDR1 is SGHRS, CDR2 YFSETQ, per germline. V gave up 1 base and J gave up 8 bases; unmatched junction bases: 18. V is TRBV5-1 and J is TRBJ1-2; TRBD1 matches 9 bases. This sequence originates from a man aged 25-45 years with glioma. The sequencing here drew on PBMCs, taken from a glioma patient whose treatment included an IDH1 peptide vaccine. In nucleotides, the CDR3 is TGCGCCAGCAGCTTGCGCGGCTACCACGGGACAGGGAATAAAGGCTACACCTTC. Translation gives CASSLRGYHGTGNKGYTF.